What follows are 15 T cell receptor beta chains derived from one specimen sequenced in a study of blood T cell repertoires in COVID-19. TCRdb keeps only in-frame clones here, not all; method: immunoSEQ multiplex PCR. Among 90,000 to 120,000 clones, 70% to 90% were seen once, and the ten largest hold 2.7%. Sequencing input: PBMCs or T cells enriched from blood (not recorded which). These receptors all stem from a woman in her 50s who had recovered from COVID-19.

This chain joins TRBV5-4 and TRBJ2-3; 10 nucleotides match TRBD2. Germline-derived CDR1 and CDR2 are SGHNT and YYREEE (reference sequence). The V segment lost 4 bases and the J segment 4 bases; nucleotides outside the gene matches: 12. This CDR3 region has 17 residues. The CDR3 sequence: CASSRPPLAGASDTQYF. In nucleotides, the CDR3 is TGTGCCAGCAGCCGACCGCCCCTAGCGGGAGCCTCAGATACGCAGTATTTT. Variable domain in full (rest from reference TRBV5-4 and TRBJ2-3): ETGVTQSPTHLIKTRGQQVTLRCSSQSGHNTVSWYQQALGQGPQFIFQYYREEENGRGNFPPRFSGLQFPNYSSELNVNALELDDSALYLCASSRPPLAGASDTQYFGPGTRLTVL.

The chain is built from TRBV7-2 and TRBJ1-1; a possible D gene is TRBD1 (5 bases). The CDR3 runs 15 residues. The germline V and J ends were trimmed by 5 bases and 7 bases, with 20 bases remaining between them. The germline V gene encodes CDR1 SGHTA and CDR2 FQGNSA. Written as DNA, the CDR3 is TGTGCCAGCAGCACCGCGGGGGGGGTCGGTAGTGAAGCTTTCTTT. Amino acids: CASSTAGGVGSEAFF.

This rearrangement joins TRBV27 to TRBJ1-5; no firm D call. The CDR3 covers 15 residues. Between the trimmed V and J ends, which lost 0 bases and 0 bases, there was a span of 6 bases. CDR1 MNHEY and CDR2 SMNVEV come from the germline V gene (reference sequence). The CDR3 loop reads CASSLSPGSNQPQHF. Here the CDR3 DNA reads TGTGCCAGCAGTTTATCACCAGGTAGCAATCAGCCCCAGCATTTT.

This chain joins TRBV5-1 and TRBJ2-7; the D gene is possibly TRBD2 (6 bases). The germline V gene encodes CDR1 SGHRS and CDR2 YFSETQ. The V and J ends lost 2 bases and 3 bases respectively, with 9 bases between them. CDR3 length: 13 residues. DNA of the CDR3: TGCGCCAGCAGCTTTTTCGGGGGCTACGAGCAGTACTTC. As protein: CASSFFGGYEQYF.

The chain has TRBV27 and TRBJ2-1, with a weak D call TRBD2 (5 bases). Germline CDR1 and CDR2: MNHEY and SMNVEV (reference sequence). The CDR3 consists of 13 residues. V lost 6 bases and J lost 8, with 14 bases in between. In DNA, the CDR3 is TGTGCCAGCAGACAGCCCGGGGTGGATGAGCAGTTCTTC. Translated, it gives CASRQPGVDEQFF.

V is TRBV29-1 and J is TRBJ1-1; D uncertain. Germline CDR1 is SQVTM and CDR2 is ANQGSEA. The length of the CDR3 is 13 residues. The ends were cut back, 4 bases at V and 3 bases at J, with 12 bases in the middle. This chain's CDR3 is CSVVRRMDTEAFF. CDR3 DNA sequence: TGCAGCGTTGTTCGGAGGATGGACACTGAAGCTTTCTTT.

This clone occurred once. CDR3: CASRAGGSANGNTIYF. The CDR3 DNA reads as TGTGCCAGCAGAGCAGGAGGTTCGGCGAATGGAAACACCATATATTTT. The genes are TRBV28 and TRBJ1-3; D not certain. The CDR3 is 16 amino acids. The germline V gene encodes CDR1 MDHEN and CDR2 SYDVKM. Trimming took off 6 bases at V and 3 bases at J, with 18 bases between the two ends.

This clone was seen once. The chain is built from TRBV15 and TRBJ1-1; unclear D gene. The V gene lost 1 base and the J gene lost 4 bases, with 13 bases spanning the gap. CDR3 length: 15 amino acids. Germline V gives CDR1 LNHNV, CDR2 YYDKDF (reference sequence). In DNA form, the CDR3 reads TGTGCCACCAGCAGAGTGCCCTGGCAAGTCACTGAAGCTTTCTTT. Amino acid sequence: CATSRVPWQVTEAFF. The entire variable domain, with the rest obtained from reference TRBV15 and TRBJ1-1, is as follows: DAMVIQNPRYQVTQFGKPVTLSCSQTLNHNVMYWYQQKSSQAPKLLFHYYDKDFNNEADTPDNFQSRRPNTSFCFLDIRSPGLGDTAMYLCATSRVPWQVTEAFFGQGTRLTVV.

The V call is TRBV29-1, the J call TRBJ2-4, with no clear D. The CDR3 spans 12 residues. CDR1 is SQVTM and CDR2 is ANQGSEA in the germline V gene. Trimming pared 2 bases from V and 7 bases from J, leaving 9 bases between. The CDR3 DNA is TGCAGCGTTGAAATCGACTCCAACATTCAGTACTTC. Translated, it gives CSVEIDSNIQYF.

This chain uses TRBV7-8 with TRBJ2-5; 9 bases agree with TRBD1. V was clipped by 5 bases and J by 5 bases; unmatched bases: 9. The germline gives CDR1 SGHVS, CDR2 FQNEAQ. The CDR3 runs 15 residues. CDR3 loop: CASSGRDRVSETQYF. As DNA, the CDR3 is TGTGCCAGCAGCGGGCGGGACAGGGTTTCGGAGACCCAGTACTTC.

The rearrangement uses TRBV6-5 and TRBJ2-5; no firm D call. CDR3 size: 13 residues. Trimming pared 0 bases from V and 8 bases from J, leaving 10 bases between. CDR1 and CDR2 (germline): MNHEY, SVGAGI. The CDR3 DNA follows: TGTGCCAGCAGTTACTCGATGGGCAGCACCCAGTACTTC. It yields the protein CASSYSMGSTQYF.

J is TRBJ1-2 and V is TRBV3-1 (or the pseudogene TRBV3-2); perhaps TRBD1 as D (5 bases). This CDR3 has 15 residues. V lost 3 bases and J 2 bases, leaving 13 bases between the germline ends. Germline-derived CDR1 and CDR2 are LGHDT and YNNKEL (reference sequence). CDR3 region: CASSHRGLENYGYTF. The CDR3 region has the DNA TGTGCCAGCAGCCACCGGGGACTCGAAAACTATGGCTACACCTTC.

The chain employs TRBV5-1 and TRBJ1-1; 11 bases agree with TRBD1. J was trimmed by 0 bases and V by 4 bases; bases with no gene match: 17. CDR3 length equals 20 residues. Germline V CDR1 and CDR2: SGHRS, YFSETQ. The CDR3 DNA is TGCGCCAGCAGCGCTACCGGGACAGGGGGTCTTATTTGGGTGAACACTGAAGCTTTCTTT. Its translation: CASSATGTGGLIWVNTEAFF.

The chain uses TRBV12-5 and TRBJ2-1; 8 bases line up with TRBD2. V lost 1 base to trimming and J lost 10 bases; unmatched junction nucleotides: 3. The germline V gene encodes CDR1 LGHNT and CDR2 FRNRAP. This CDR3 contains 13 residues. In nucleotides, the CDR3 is TGTGCTAGTGGTTTGGCGACTAGCGAGGAGCAGTTCTTC. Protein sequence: CASGLATSEEQFF. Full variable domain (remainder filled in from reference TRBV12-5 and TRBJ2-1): DARVTQTPRHKVTEMGQEVTMRCQPILGHNTVFWYRQTMMQGLELLAYFRNRAPLDDSGMPKDRFSAEMPDATLATLKIQPSEPRDSAVYFCASGLATSEEQFFGPGTRLTVL.

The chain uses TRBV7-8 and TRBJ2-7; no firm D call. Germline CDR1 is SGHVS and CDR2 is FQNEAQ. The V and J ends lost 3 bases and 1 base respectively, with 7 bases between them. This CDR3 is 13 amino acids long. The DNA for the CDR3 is TGTGCCAGCAGCTTTCAGGTATCCTACGAGCAGTACTTC. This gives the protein CASSFQVSYEQYF.